These T cell receptor beta chains were read from a single sample in a study of cytomegalovirus exposure and HLA in healthy donors. Generated by immunoSEQ multiplex PCR, the TCRdb table keeps only in-frame clones and is missing some. The sample holds nearly 300,000 clones; roughly 90% are singletons and the top ten take roughly 4%. Input material: PBMCs. The source is a man aged 35-49 years in good health and CMV-seropositive. The CDR3 runs from the conserved cysteine through the conserved F or W. The D gene is left open where the match is weak. Clone size is shown for a subset of rows, as once, few, many or a class of expanded clone.

j_call clone_size v_call d_call cdr3_nt cdr3_aa
TRBJ1-4 NA TRBV11-2 NA TGTGCCAGCAGCTTAGAAGGGGGTTCTAATGAAAAACTGTTTTTT CASSLEGGSNEKLFF
TRBJ2-2 NA TRBV5-6 TRBD1 TGTGCCAGCAGCCCGTTGGGACAGGGGGCAGGCACCGGGGAGCTGTTTTTT CASSPLGQGAGTGELFF
TRBJ2-5 NA TRBV6-1 NA TGTGCCAGCAGTGTATCTTTTCAGGAGACCCAGTACTTC CASSVSFQETQYF
TRBJ1-1 NA TRBV2 TRBD1 TGTGCCAGCAGATCCGGACAGGGGAGAGAAGCTTTCTTT CASRSGQGREAFF
TRBJ2-1 NA TRBV19 NA TGTGCCAGTAGTATCTGGAGCGTTAGCGGCAATGAGCAGTTCTTC CASSIWSVSGNEQFF
TRBJ2-7 NA TRBV30 NA TGTGCCTGGAGTGGCGGGGCTTACTCCGAGCAGTACTTC CAWSGGAYSEQYF
TRBJ2-7 NA TRBV18 NA TGTGCCAGCTCACCGTTGGGCCGGATCTCCTACGAGCAGTACTTC CASSPLGRISYEQYF
TRBJ2-2 NA TRBV7-3 TRBD1 TGTGCCAGCAGCTTAACTCCGGGACAGGTTAACACCGGGGAGCTGTTTTTT CASSLTPGQVNTGELFF
TRBJ2-2 NA TRBV6-5 TRBD1 TGTGCCAGCAGTGGGGACAGGGGAACCGGGGAGCTGTTTTTT CASSGDRGTGELFF
TRBJ2-2 few TRBV5-6 TRBD1 TGTGCCAGCAGCTTGCCGGACAGGGGCACCGGGGAGCTGTTTTTT CASSLPDRGTGELFF
TRBJ2-1 NA TRBV30 TRBD2 TGTGCCTGGAGCGCCCAGAGCGGGAGGCCCCGGCTGTACAATGAGCAGTTCTTC CAWSAQSGRPRLYNEQFF
TRBJ2-3 NA TRBV6-5 NA TGTGCCAGCAGTTACGCCAGGGCCGCAGATACGCAGTATTTT CASSYARAADTQYF
TRBJ2-1 NA TRBV18 TRBD2 TGTGCCAGCTCACCAGAGAGTAGCGGGACTTACAATGAGCAGTTCTTC CASSPESSGTYNEQFF
TRBJ2-5 once TRBV7-9 TRBD2 TGTGCCAGCAGCTTAGGCTCACTAGCGGGAGAGACCCAGTACTTC CASSLGSLAGETQYF
TRBJ2-7 NA TRBV10-3 NA TGTGCCATCAGTGATCGAGCCTCCTACCAACCCTACGAGCAGTACTTC CAISDRASYQPYEQYF
TRBJ2-7 NA TRBV7-6 TRBD2 TGTGCCAGCAGCTTAGAGGCTTTGTCTAGCGGGAGGTACGAGCAGTACTTC CASSLEALSSGRYEQYF
TRBJ2-1 NA TRBV27 TRBD1 TGTGCCAGCAGTCCCAGGGGGCGCAACAATGAGCAGTTCTTC CASSPRGRNNEQFF
TRBJ2-7 NA TRBV5-1 TRBD2 TGCGCCAGCAGCTTGGATGGAGGAGCGGGAGACCCCTACGAGCAGTACTTC CASSLDGGAGDPYEQYF
TRBJ2-5 NA TRBV30 NA TGTGCCTGGAGTTCGGACTACCAAGAGACCCAGTACTTC CAWSSDYQETQYF
TRBJ1-6 NA TRBV2 NA TGTGCCAGCAGGTCGTGGGGGGACTCACCCCTCCACTTT CASRSWGDSPLHF
TRBJ2-7 NA TRBV5-1 TRBD1 TGCGCCAGCAGCGGGGGACAGGGACGCCACGACGAGCAGTACTTC CASSGGQGRHDEQYF
TRBJ2-3 NA TRBV7-2 TRBD2 TGTGCCAGCAGCTTAAGTTGGGGAGGGGCGCCTCGGGATACGCAGTATTTT CASSLSWGGAPRDTQYF
TRBJ2-1 NA TRBV5-6 TRBD2 TGTGCCAGCAGCTTGGGGCGGGGGATCTTCAATGAGCAGTTCTTC CASSLGRGIFNEQFF
TRBJ2-7 NA TRBV5-6 TRBD1 TGTGCCAGCAGCTTTGGGACAGGGGTAAAAGAGCAGTACTTC CASSFGTGVKEQYF
TRBJ2-5 NA TRBV7-2 TRBD2 TGTGCCAGCAGCTTAGCGGGGGGAGGGACCCAGACCCAGTACTTC CASSLAGGGTQTQYF
TRBJ2-7 NA TRBV20-1 TRBD2 TGCAGTGCCATGGGAGGGGTTGAGCAGTACTTC CSAMGGVEQYF
TRBJ2-7 NA TRBV6-5 NA TGTGCCACCTCGGGCTCCTACGAGCAGTACTTC CATSGSYEQYF
TRBJ2-7 NA TRBV5-1 TRBD2 TGCGCCAGCAGCTTCGGGCTAGCGGGAACCTACGAGCAGTACTTC CASSFGLAGTYEQYF
TRBJ2-1 few TRBV19 TRBD2 TGTGCCAGTAATCGAGCGGGAGCGCGGGGCAATGAGCAGTTCTTC CASNRAGARGNEQFF
TRBJ2-1 NA TRBV5-4 TRBD2 TGTGCCAGCAGCCCCGGGACTAGCGGGAGCAATGAGCAGTTCTTC CASSPGTSGSNEQFF
TRBJ2-7 NA TRBV28 NA TGTGCCAGCAGTTTAGGTCGGGAGCAGTACTTC CASSLGREQYF
TRBJ2-2 NA TRBV27 NA TGTGCCAGCAGTATTACAGGTACCGGGGAGCTGTTTTTT CASSITGTGELFF
TRBJ2-1 once TRBV27 TRBD2 TGTGCCAGCAGTATCCTACCCTCGGGACTAGCGGGGGACAATGAGCAGTTCTTC CASSILPSGLAGDNEQFF
TRBJ2-1 NA TRBV5-1 NA TGCGCCAGCAGCTTGGGGAGGCGAGGGCAGTTCTTC CASSLGRRGQFF
TRBJ1-4 few TRBV5-6 NA TGTGCCAGCAGAAGGTTCCACAGGGACAATGAAAAACTGTTTTTT CASRRFHRDNEKLFF
TRBJ2-5 NA TRBV27 NA TGTGCCAGCACCTCCAGGTACCAAGAGACCCAGTACTTC CASTSRYQETQYF
TRBJ2-7 NA TRBV6-5 NA TGTGCCAGCAGTTACTCGCCCGGGGGCGAGCAGTACTTC CASSYSPGGEQYF
TRBJ2-7 NA TRBV28 NA TGTGCCAGCAGTTTAACCCAGTACGAGCAGTACTTC CASSLTQYEQYF
TRBJ1-1 few TRBV7-3 NA TGTGCCAGCAGGGCGACAGGGAACACTGAAGCTTTCTTT CASRATGNTEAFF
TRBJ1-1 NA TRBV5-1 TRBD1 TGCGCCAGCAGCCTGCCGCGGACAGGGGGCGAAAACACTGAAGCTTTCTTT CASSLPRTGGENTEAFF
TRBJ2-7 once TRBV5-1 TRBD1 TGCGCCAGCAGCTTTGAGGGACAGCGAGAGCAGTACTTC CASSFEGQREQYF
TRBJ2-4 NA TRBV5-1 TRBD1 TGCGCCAGCAGCCTGGGGGGACAGGGGGCTACAAACATTCAGTACTTC CASSLGGQGATNIQYF
TRBJ1-1 NA TRBV9 TRBD1 TGTGCCAGCAGCGTAGAAGCAGGGGGTGAAGCTTTCTTT CASSVEAGGEAFF
TRBJ1-3 NA TRBV6-5 NA TGTGCCAGCTCCCCACAGGCTTACTCTGGAAACACCATATATTTT CASSPQAYSGNTIYF
TRBJ1-3 once TRBV25-1 TRBD1 TGTGCCAGCCCGCCTCGAGGGACAGGGGGTGGAAACACCATATATTTT CASPPRGTGGGNTIYF
TRBJ2-1 NA TRBV19 TRBD2 TGTGCCAGTACCCCGGGACTAGCGGGAGACAATGAGCAGTTCTTC CASTPGLAGDNEQFF
TRBJ2-7 NA TRBV19 NA TGTGCCAGTAGTATCACGAGCTCCTACGAGCAGTACTTC CASSITSSYEQYF
TRBJ2-3 NA TRBV7-6 TRBD1 TGTGCCAGCAGCTCCGGACAGGGTCTCAAGTATTTT CASSSGQGLKYF
TRBJ2-2 NA TRBV28 NA TGTGCCAGCAGTCCCTACACCGGGGAGCTGTTTTTT CASSPYTGELFF
TRBJ2-2 NA TRBV27 NA TGTGCCAGCGGGCCAGGCTTCACAGGGTTCCGGGAGCTGTTTTTT CASGPGFTGFRELFF
TRBJ2-7 NA TRBV6-1 NA TGTGCCAGCTCCATCCGACTCCAGTACGAGCAGTACTTC CASSIRLQYEQYF
TRBJ1-1 NA TRBV6-5 NA TGTGCCAGCAGTTACTCGATTCTAGGCGAAGCTTTCTTT CASSYSILGEAFF
TRBJ2-7 NA TRBV2 NA TGTGCCAGCAGTGCGTTAAGGGGAACCTACGAGCAGTACTTC CASSALRGTYEQYF
TRBJ2-2 NA TRBV19 NA TGTGCCAGTAGTATTTCCGGGAACACCGGGGAGCTGTTTTTT CASSISGNTGELFF
TRBJ2-7 NA TRBV9 NA TGTGCCAGCAGCGTAGTGGGCGAGGAGGACTACGAGCAGTACTTC CASSVVGEEDYEQYF
TRBJ2-6 NA TRBV6-5 NA TGTGCCAGCAGTTCTCGTTCTGGGGCCAACGTCCTGACTTTC CASSSRSGANVLTF
TRBJ2-7 NA TRBV7-9 NA TGTGCCAGCAGCTTCACCGACAGGAACTACGAGCAGTACTTC CASSFTDRNYEQYF